The rows below give T cell receptor beta chains drawn from one sample of a study of T cell responses to AZD1222 COVID-19 vaccine. Produced via immunoSEQ multiplex PCR; TCRdb's table is partial and in-frame only. This sample has more than 65,000 clones; 70% to 85% occur once, and the top ten carry approximately 21%. Sample: peripheral blood, taken on day 0 of AZD1222 vaccination. The receptors stem from an adult in good health. Each CDR3 is given with its conserved first and last residue. Fields, in order: J gene, D gene, V gene, clone size, CDR3 protein, CDR3 DNA. D genes are given only for firm matches. Only some rows state a clone size, as once, few, many or a class for expanded clones.

J: TRBJ2-7
D: .
V: TRBV3-1/TRBV3-2
size: once
CDR3: CASSQGGVLLTYEQYF
DNA: TGTGCCAGCAGCCAAGGTGGCGTACTACTTACCTACGAGCAGTACTTC

J: TRBJ2-7
D: TRBD2
V: TRBV7-2
size: .
CDR3: CASSPQAGGSYEQYF
DNA: TGTGCCAGCAGCCCACAAGCGGGAGGTTCCTACGAGCAGTACTTC

J: TRBJ1-3
D: .
V: TRBV29-1
size: once
CDR3: CSVEAPPGGNTIYF
DNA: TGCAGCGTTGAAGCCCCCCCTGGCGGAAACACCATATATTTT

J: TRBJ2-7
D: TRBD2
V: TRBV4-3
size: .
CDR3: CASSQAGGSNYEQYF
DNA: TGCGCCAGCAGCCAGGCGGGGGGCTCCAACTACGAGCAGTACTTC

J: TRBJ2-1
D: TRBD1
V: TRBV7-2
size: .
CDR3: CASSRSGQGTNEQFF
DNA: TGTGCCAGCAGCCGCAGCGGACAGGGGACGAATGAGCAGTTCTTC

J: TRBJ2-3
D: TRBD2
V: TRBV5-1
size: .
CDR3: CASTFGRPSTDTQYF
DNA: TGCGCCAGCACTTTCGGGAGGCCTAGCACAGATACGCAGTATTTT

J: TRBJ2-7
D: TRBD2
V: TRBV5-1
size: .
CDR3: CASSWSTSGSSYEQYF
DNA: TGCGCCAGCAGCTGGTCAACTAGCGGCAGCTCCTACGAGCAGTACTTC

J: TRBJ2-7
D: .
V: TRBV30
size: .
CDR3: CAWSGNYEQYF
DNA: TGTGCCTGGAGTGGGAATTACGAGCAGTACTTC

J: TRBJ1-1
D: .
V: TRBV9
size: .
CDR3: CASTPGQSGTSTEAFF
DNA: TGTGCCAGCACCCCCGGGCAGTCTGGGACAAGCACTGAAGCTTTCTTT

J: TRBJ1-1
D: .
V: TRBV14
size: .
CDR3: CASSRNKNTEAFF
DNA: TGTGCCAGCAGCCGCAACAAGAACACTGAAGCTTTCTTT

J: TRBJ2-5
D: .
V: TRBV11-2
size: once
CDR3: CASSRDSRDYQETQYF
DNA: TGTGCCAGCAGCCGAGACAGCCGGGACTACCAAGAGACCCAGTACTTC

J: TRBJ1-1
D: .
V: TRBV13
size: few
CDR3: CASSVRLGTEAFF
DNA: TGTGCCAGCAGCGTAAGATTGGGAACTGAAGCTTTCTTT

J: TRBJ1-3
D: .
V: TRBV2
size: .
CDR3: CASSPGPGNTIYF
DNA: TGTGCCAGCAGCCCAGGGCCCGGAAACACCATATATTTT

J: TRBJ2-3
D: TRBD2
V: TRBV28
size: .
CDR3: CASSSLAGGRTDTQYF
DNA: TGTGCCAGCAGTTCCTTAGCGGGAGGGAGGACAGATACGCAGTATTTT

J: TRBJ1-5
D: .
V: TRBV28
size: .
CDR3: CASDNWGLSANQPQHF
DNA: TGTGCCAGCGACAACTGGGGCCTGAGTGCCAATCAGCCCCAGCATTTT

J: TRBJ1-2
D: .
V: TRBV6-2/TRBV6-3
size: .
CDR3: CASSYSGSVNYGYTF
DNA: TGTGCCAGCAGTTACTCGGGCAGCGTAAACTATGGCTACACCTTC

J: TRBJ2-2
D: .
V: TRBV6-4
size: .
CDR3: CASSDSLDHGELFF
DNA: TGTGCCAGCAGTGACTCGTTAGATCACGGGGAGCTGTTTTTT

J: TRBJ1-2
D: .
V: TRBV28
size: .
CDR3: CASRVQGKYGYTF
DNA: TGTGCCAGCAGGGTACAGGGAAAGTATGGCTACACCTTC

J: TRBJ2-5
D: .
V: TRBV7-6
size: .
CDR3: CASSSQGPETQYF
DNA: TGTGCCAGCAGTTCCCAGGGCCCAGAGACCCAGTACTTC

J: TRBJ1-4
D: .
V: TRBV30
size: .
CDR3: CAWSQKSGAGEKLFF
DNA: TGTGCCTGGAGTCAAAAATCGGGCGCCGGTGAAAAACTGTTTTTT

J: TRBJ2-7
D: .
V: TRBV13
size: .
CDR3: CASSLAPFYEQYF
DNA: TGTGCCAGCAGCTTAGCCCCCTTCTACGAGCAGTACTTC

J: TRBJ2-1
D: TRBD1
V: TRBV11-3
size: .
CDR3: CASSLGAGQGYNEQFF
DNA: TGTGCCAGCAGCTTAGGGGCGGGACAGGGCTACAATGAGCAGTTCTTC

J: TRBJ2-1
D: TRBD2
V: TRBV28
size: .
CDR3: CASSSSNSGNEQFF
DNA: TGTGCCAGCAGCTCCTCTAATAGCGGGAATGAGCAGTTCTTC

J: TRBJ2-3
D: .
V: TRBV19
size: .
CDR3: CASSPTGSTDTQYF
DNA: TGTGCCAGTAGTCCAACAGGGAGCACAGATACGCAGTATTTT

J: TRBJ2-7
D: .
V: TRBV10-3
size: .
CDR3: CAISGGGEREQYF
DNA: TGTGCCATCAGTGGAGGGGGGGAGCGGGAGCAGTACTTC

J: TRBJ2-4
D: .
V: TRBV7-9
size: .
CDR3: CASSTQGSLAKNIQYF
DNA: TGTGCCAGCAGCACCCAGGGGTCACTAGCCAAAAACATTCAGTACTTC

J: TRBJ2-4
D: .
V: TRBV6-4
size: .
CDR3: CASSEWGDLAAKNIQYF
DNA: TGTGCCAGCAGTGAATGGGGGGACCTAGCGGCCAAAAACATTCAGTACTTC

J: TRBJ2-5
D: .
V: TRBV18
size: .
CDR3: CASSPLEGTETQYF
DNA: TGTGCCAGCTCACCTTTGGAGGGGACAGAGACCCAGTACTTC

J: TRBJ1-1
D: .
V: TRBV19
size: .
CDR3: CASSILGRVATEAFF
DNA: TGTGCCAGTAGTATTCTGGGCAGGGTGGCCACTGAAGCTTTCTTT

J: TRBJ2-2
D: .
V: TRBV5-1
size: .
CDR3: CASSLPTGNTGELFF
DNA: TGCGCCAGCAGCCTCCCGACGGGGAACACCGGGGAGCTGTTTTTT

J: TRBJ2-7
D: TRBD1
V: TRBV7-9
size: .
CDR3: CASSFTLQGAGEQYF
DNA: TGTGCCAGCAGCTTTACCTTACAGGGGGCGGGAGAGCAGTACTTC

J: TRBJ2-1
D: .
V: TRBV7-7
size: .
CDR3: CASSLDAYNEQFF
DNA: TGTGCTAGCAGCTTGGACGCCTACAATGAGCAGTTCTTC

J: TRBJ1-1
D: TRBD1
V: TRBV7-9
size: .
CDR3: CASRIGQGEDEAFF
DNA: TGTGCCAGCAGGATAGGACAGGGCGAAGATGAAGCTTTCTTT

J: TRBJ1-6
D: TRBD1
V: TRBV6-5
size: few
CDR3: CASSSGTGPSALHF
DNA: TGTGCCAGCAGTTCCGGGACAGGCCCTTCGGCCCTCCACTTT

J: TRBJ2-5
D: TRBD2
V: TRBV7-6
size: .
CDR3: CASSLDLAGGEETQYF
DNA: TGTGCCAGCAGCTTAGATCTAGCGGGAGGAGAAGAGACCCAGTACTTC

J: TRBJ1-5
D: .
V: TRBV30
size: .
CDR3: CAWNQEGQGQPQHF
DNA: TGTGCCTGGAATCAGGAGGGGCAGGGGCAGCCCCAGCATTTT

J: TRBJ1-1
D: TRBD1
V: TRBV29-1
size: .
CDR3: CSVEKRDRGTEAFF
DNA: TGCAGCGTTGAGAAGAGGGACAGGGGCACTGAAGCTTTCTTT

J: TRBJ1-1
D: .
V: TRBV6-1
size: .
CDR3: CASSDMGGRAFF
DNA: TGTGCCAGCAGTGACATGGGGGGGCGAGCTTTCTTT

J: TRBJ2-2
D: TRBD2
V: TRBV24-1
size: .
CDR3: CATSGTSDTGELFF
DNA: TGTGCCACCAGTGGGACTAGCGACACCGGGGAGCTGTTTTTT

J: TRBJ2-5
D: TRBD1
V: TRBV5-1
size: few
CDR3: CASSKGQRGETQYF
DNA: TGCGCCAGCAGCAAGGGACAGCGAGGGGAGACCCAGTACTTC

J: TRBJ2-7
D: .
V: TRBV28
size: .
CDR3: CASSLRNEQYF
DNA: TGTGCCAGCAGTTTGAGGAACGAGCAGTACTTC

J: TRBJ2-1
D: .
V: TRBV2
size: .
CDR3: CASSDLVGEQFF
DNA: TGTGCCAGCAGTGATTTGGTGGGTGAGCAGTTCTTC

J: TRBJ2-7
D: TRBD1
V: TRBV2
size: .
CDR3: CANSQGVVSGPTAQYF
DNA: TGTGCCAACTCACAGGGGGTCGTAAGCGGGCCTACGGCGCAGTACTTC

J: TRBJ1-1
D: TRBD1
V: TRBV3-1/TRBV3-2
size: .
CDR3: CASSLYRDSEAFF
DNA: TGTGCCAGCAGCCTATACCGGGACAGTGAAGCTTTCTTT

J: TRBJ2-1
D: TRBD2
V: TRBV18
size: .
CDR3: CASSYYSSGLVNEQFF
DNA: TGTGCCAGCTCCTACTACTCTAGCGGGCTTGTCAATGAGCAGTTCTTC

J: TRBJ1-4
D: .
V: TRBV5-4
size: .
CDR3: CASSLEGGRGEKLFF
DNA: TGTGCCAGCAGCTTGGAAGGGGGGCGGGGAGAAAAACTGTTTTTT

J: TRBJ2-2
D: .
V: TRBV5-1
size: .
CDR3: CASSQTNTGELFF
DNA: TGCGCCAGCAGCCAGACGAACACCGGGGAGCTGTTTTTT

J: TRBJ2-1
D: TRBD2
V: TRBV19
size: once
CDR3: CASSTLGSGWMSYNEQFF
DNA: TGTGCCAGTAGTACCTTGGGTAGCGGGTGGATGTCCTACAATGAGCAGTTCTTC

J: TRBJ2-7
D: TRBD2
V: TRBV10-3
size: .
CDR3: CAISTTSGNYEQYF
DNA: TGTGCCATCAGTACGACTAGCGGGAACTACGAGCAGTACTTC

J: TRBJ2-2
D: TRBD2
V: TRBV2
size: .
CDR3: CASSPASGSLTGELFF
DNA: TGTGCCAGCAGCCCGGCTAGCGGGAGTCTTACCGGGGAGCTGTTTTTT

J: TRBJ1-1
D: .
V: TRBV7-9
size: .
CDR3: CASSSGQVNTEAFF
DNA: TGTGCCAGCAGCTCGGGACAAGTGAACACTGAAGCTTTCTTT

J: TRBJ2-1
D: .
V: TRBV5-1
size: many
CDR3: CASSSMGEGGEQFF
DNA: TGCGCCAGCAGCTCAATGGGGGAAGGTGGTGAGCAGTTCTTC

J: TRBJ2-1
D: .
V: TRBV11-2
size: .
CDR3: CASSLEGNEQFF
DNA: TGTGCCAGCAGCTTAGAGGGCAATGAGCAGTTCTTC

J: TRBJ2-1
D: .
V: TRBV3-1/TRBV3-2
size: .
CDR3: CASIRSSGSSYNEQFF
DNA: TGTGCCAGCATACGTTCCAGCGGGTCTTCCTACAATGAGCAGTTCTTC

J: TRBJ2-7
D: .
V: TRBV29-1
size: .
CDR3: CSVVKGTYEQYF
DNA: TGCAGCGTTGTGAAGGGAACCTACGAGCAGTACTTC